Below are 8 T cell receptor beta chains sequenced from a single sample in a study of shared clonotypes between healthy human individuals. Terminally differentiated effector memory CD45RA+ cells were excluded by CCR7 positive selection of CD45RO-negative cells. The table came from immunoSEQ multiplex PCR; TCRdb's copy has only in-frame clones and leaves some out. The sample records more than 550,000 clones, 92% being singletons. Sequencing was done on a sample of naive CD8+ T cells sorted from blood. These receptors originate from a young man in good health.

This sequence joins TRBV28 and TRBJ2-7, with 9 bases that match TRBD1. From germline, CDR1 is MDHEN and CDR2 SYDVKM. This CDR3 has 16 residues. V dropped 1 base and J dropped 4; count of bases not matched to a gene: 8. The CDR3 DNA sequence: TGTGCCAGCAGTTTATTAGTTACAGGGGGCGGGTACGAGCAGTACTTC. It translates to CASSLLVTGGGYEQYF. The full variable domain, in which reference TRBV28 and TRBJ2-7 provide the parts outside the CDR3, is DVKVTQSSRYLVKRTGEKVFLECVQDMDHENMFWYRQDPGLGLRLIYFSYDVKMKEKGDIPEGYSVSREKKERFSLILESASTNQTSMYLCASSLLVTGGGYEQYFGPGTRLTVT.

The chain couples TRBV19 to TRBJ2-7, with D possibly matching TRBD2 (5 bases). The CDR3 length is 13 residues. Germline loops: CDR1 LNHDA, CDR2 SQIVND (reference sequence). V was cut by 6 bases and J by 6 bases, with 15 bases left in between. The CDR3 spells CASSPGVSSEQYF. DNA for the CDR3: TGTGCCAGTAGCCCCGGGGTGAGTAGCGAGCAGTACTTC. The whole variable domain, filled in from reference TRBV19 and TRBJ2-7, reads DGGITQSPKYLFRKEGQNVTLSCEQNLNHDAMYWYRQDPGQGLRLIYYSQIVNDFQKGDIAEGYSVSREKKESFPLTVTSAQKNPTAFYLCASSPGVSSEQYFGPGTRLTVT.

The V call is TRBV28, the J call TRBJ1-1; TRBD1 matches 7 bases. Germline-derived CDR1 and CDR2 are MDHEN and SYDVKM. J was trimmed by 0 bases and V by 4 bases; bases with no gene match: 5. The CDR3 totals 15 residues. CDR3 sequence reads: CASSSGQELNTEAFF. CDR3 nucleotide sequence: TGTGCCAGCAGTTCAGGACAGGAGTTGAACACTGAAGCTTTCTTT.

The rearrangement links TRBV9 to TRBJ2-3; TRBD2 matches 9 bases. This CDR3 region has 15 residues. With 2 bases clipped from V and 2 bases from J, the junction kept 3 bases outside the gene matches. Germline CDR1 is SGDLS and CDR2 is YYNGEE. For the CDR3, the DNA is TGTGCCAGCAGCGTTAGCGGGAGTATCACAGATACGCAGTATTTT. This codes for CASSVSGSITDTQYF.

V gene TRBV28 combines with J gene TRBJ1-1, with D unclear. This CDR3 has 12 residues. V was shortened by 3 bases and J by 7 bases, with 9 bases between the two germline ends. Germline V gene sequence: CDR1 MDHEN, CDR2 SYDVKM. The CDR3 loop is CASSFFGGEAFF. CDR3 in DNA: TGTGCCAGCAGTTTTTTCGGTGGTGAAGCTTTCTTT.

To note about this clone: This specimen includes other DNA sequences encoding the same CDR3. The chain is built from TRBV5-4 and TRBJ2-1; 14 nucleotides align to TRBD2. After removal of 3 bases from V and 8 bases from J, the junction contained 4 bases not matched to a gene. The V gene's germline CDR1 is SGHNT and CDR2 YYREEE (reference sequence). The CDR3 is 15 residues long. CDR3 region: CASSSGLAGVDEQFF. The CDR3, as DNA: TGTGCCAGCAGCTCGGGACTAGCGGGAGTAGATGAGCAGTTCTTC.

The chain has TRBV5-4 and TRBJ1-2, with D unresolved. The V gene's germline CDR1 is SGHNT and CDR2 YYREEE (reference sequence). Trimming took 0 bases from V and 3 from J, leaving 15 bases between them. The CDR3 contains 16 residues. The chain's CDR3 is CASSLETDPRDYGYTF. CDR3 bases: TGTGCCAGCAGCTTGGAAACAGACCCGAGGGACTATGGCTACACCTTC.

V and J are TRBV5-4 and TRBJ2-7, with no clear D. Germline V gene sequence: CDR1 SGHNT, CDR2 YYREEE (reference sequence). This CDR3 is built from 14 residues. Trimming removed 1 base from V and 5 bases from J, with 13 bases in between. The CDR3 nucleotides read TGTGCCAGCAGCTTGTTAGGGTCTGGAGACGAGCAGTACTTC. This translates into CASSLLGSGDEQYF. Together with reference TRBV5-4 and TRBJ2-7, the CDR3 gives the full variable domain: ETGVTQSPTHLIKTRGQQVTLRCSSQSGHNTVSWYQQALGQGPQFIFQYYREEENGRGNFPPRFSGLQFPNYSSELNVNALELDDSALYLCASSLLGSGDEQYFGPGTRLTVT.